Below are 15 T cell receptor beta chains sequenced from a single sample in a study of regulatory T cells in long-lasting Graves disease. Described time point: newly diagnosed GD, antithyroid drugs for less than 3 months. Generation of the TCR library employed RNA extracted from PBMCs. To make TCR beta libraries, researchers used iRepertoire HTBI primers and Arm-PCR of CDR3 regions. Each CDR3 protein gets one entry after TCRdb re-called the multiplex PCR reads with MiXCR. The sample contains around 330,000 distinct CDR3 sequences, about a sixth of which appear only once. The material was peripheral blood mononuclear cells (PBMCs), obtained at new diagnosis, from a patient treated with antithyroid drugs. These receptor sequences come from a female donor with Graves disease.

The chain links TRBV6-1 to TRBJ1-5, with 7 bases that match TRBD1. V was clipped by 6 bases and J by 4 bases; unmatched bases: 9. The CDR3 is 15 residues long. Germline V gene lookup returns CDR1 MNHNS and CDR2 SASEGT. Written as DNA, the CDR3 is TGTGCCAGCAGGCCCGGGACAGCTTTAAATCAGCCCCAGCATTTT. This encodes CASRPGTALNQPQHF.

CDR3 protein: CASRRDRGREKLFF. The DNA for the CDR3 is TGTGCCAGCAGGAGGGACAGGGGAAGAGAAAAACTGTTTTTT. The chain is built from TRBV12-3 or TRBV12-4 and TRBJ1-4, with TRBD1 identical over 10 bases. This CDR3 is 14 amino acids long. V was pared by 6 bases and J by 8 bases, with 6 bases of the junction left unmatched.

This clonotype appeared many times. CDR3 residues: CASSLGNGYTF. The CDR3 coding sequence is TGTGCCAGCAGCCTCGGAAATGGCTACACCTTC. The chain recombines TRBV12-3 or TRBV12-4 with TRBJ1-2; the D is unclear. The CDR3 sequence is 11 residues long. Trimming left V 6 bases short and J 6 bases short, with 8 bases between.

Worth noting for this clonotype: The junction departs from the called germline gene at one end, perhaps through a read error. This sequence joins TRBV12-3 or TRBV12-4 and TRBJ1-3, with a possible D match to TRBD1 (5 bases). The CDR3 totals 16 residues. As DNA, the CDR3 is TGTGTCAGCAGTTTGGGGCGCCAGAGCTCTGGAAACACCATATATTTT. Translation: CVSSLGRQSSGNTIYF.

This clonotype was seen only a few times. The chain recombines TRBV11-3 with TRBJ2-4, with D unclear. The CDR3 is 15 amino acids. V was clipped by 5 bases and J by 0 bases, with 11 bases between them. CDR1 SGHNT and CDR2 YENEEA come from the germline V gene. The CDR3 sequence: CASSPPTIAKNIQYF. The CDR3, as DNA: TGTGCCAGCAGCCCCCCGACAATAGCCAAAAACATTCAGTACTTC.

In this sample, this clonotype turned up many times. V is TRBV6-1 and J is TRBJ2-1; 7 nucleotides align to TRBD1. CDR3 length equals 14 residues. After removal of 8 bases from V and 8 bases from J, the junction contained 12 bases not matched to a gene. Germline-derived CDR1 and CDR2 are MNHNS and SASEGT. CDR3 in amino acids: CASRDSGRGDEQFF. CDR3 bases: TGTGCCAGCCGGGACAGCGGACGGGGCGATGAGCAGTTCTTC.

The table lists this clonotype with many counts. The chain recombines TRBV27 with TRBJ2-5; D is uncertain. The germline V gene encodes CDR1 MNHEY and CDR2 SMNVEV (reference sequence). The CDR3 is 13 residues long. Deletions cut 8 bases from V and 0 bases from J, with 10 bases between. The CDR3 loop reads CASGRPNQETQYF. The CDR3 DNA reads TGTGCCAGCGGGCGACCGAACCAAGAGACCCAGTACTTC.

This clonotype showed up many times. The genes are TRBV6-2 or TRBV6-3 and TRBJ2-3, with D maybe TRBD2 (6 bases). Trimming took off 5 bases at V and 4 bases at J, with 16 bases between the two ends. The CDR3 has 15 residues. Per germline, CDR1 MNHEY and CDR2 SVGEGT. The CDR3 region has the DNA TGTGCCAGCAGTGGACGAGACTGGGACTCAGATACGCAGTATTTT. It specifies CASSGRDWDSDTQYF.

This clonotype was seen a few times. The germline gene is not matched at one end of the junction; a read error may be the cause. This chain connects TRBV7-7 to TRBJ2-2; D ambiguous. Germline CDR1 is SSHAT and CDR2 is FNYEAQ (reference sequence). The CDR3 contains 15 residues. The CDR3 region has the DNA TGTGCTAGCAGCCAAGACCATACAAACACCGGGGAGCTGTTTTTT. Protein product: CASSQDHTNTGELFF. The full variable domain, completed using reference TRBV7-7 and TRBJ2-2, is GAGVSQSPRYKVTKRGQDVTLRCDPISSHATLYWYQQALGQGPEFLTYFNYEAQPDKSGLPSDRFSAERPEGSISTLTIQRTEQRDSAMYRCASSQDHTNTGELFFGEGSRLTVL.

V and J are TRBV18 and TRBJ2-3; 10 bases align to TRBD1. The V and J ends lost 4 bases and 2 bases, in that order; junction bases with no gene match: 0. This CDR3 is built from 14 residues. Germline loops: CDR1 KGHSH, CDR2 LQKENI. The CDR3 reads CASSRQGATDTQYF. CDR3 DNA sequence: TGTGCCAGCTCACGACAGGGGGCCACAGATACGCAGTATTTT.

In this sample, this clonotype turned up many times. V is TRBV10-3 and J is TRBJ2-2, with 8 bases that match TRBD1. Germline CDR1 reads ENHRY; CDR2 reads SYGVKD. V lost 6 bases, J lost 1 base, and 1 base stayed unmatched. The CDR3 is 14 residues long. This CDR3 is CAISGQGNTGELFF. CDR3 bases: TGTGCCATCAGCGGACAGGGGAACACCGGGGAGCTGTTTTTT.

In this sample, this clonotype turned up a few times. The chain uses TRBV6-1 and TRBJ2-1, with D tentatively TRBD2 (6 bases). CDR1 is MNHNS and CDR2 is SASEGT in the germline V gene. Between the trimmed V and J ends, which lost 6 bases and 9 bases, there was a span of 15 bases. The CDR3 is 13 residues long. The CDR3 region has the DNA TGTGCCAGCAGCCCCGGGTTCGGGGGTGAGCAGTTCTTC. Amino acid sequence: CASSPGFGGEQFF.

This clonotype was counted many times. The chain joins TRBV7-9 to TRBJ2-7; tentatively, D is TRBD1 (6 bases). The germline V gene encodes CDR1 SEHNR and CDR2 FQNEAQ (reference sequence). V lost 0 bases to trimming and J lost 3 bases, with 12 bases between them. The CDR3 runs 15 residues. This chain's CDR3 is CASSLAGQGSYEQYF. The CDR3 region has the DNA TGTGCCAGCAGCTTAGCCGGGCAGGGGAGCTACGAGCAGTACTTC.

This clonotype was detected many times. The chain employs TRBV3-1 and TRBJ2-3, with D tentatively TRBD2 (6 bases). Germline CDR1 is LGHDT and CDR2 is YNNKEL (reference sequence). The CDR3 length is 15 residues. The V end lost 4 bases, the J end lost 4 bases, and 15 bases lay between the germline ends. CDR3 in amino acids: CASSPPGVSADTQYF. CDR3 in DNA: TGTGCCAGCAGCCCCCCGGGAGTGTCTGCAGATACGCAGTATTTT.

The sample holds many counts of this clonotype. The chain joins TRBV3-1 to TRBJ2-5; 7 nucleotides line up with TRBD2. This CDR3 has 16 residues. Germline CDR1 LGHDT, CDR2 YNNKEL (reference sequence). Trimming took 2 bases from V and 5 from J; bases not matched to a gene: 11. The CDR3 DNA follows: TGTGCCAGCAGCCAACTAATAGGACTAGTCCAGGAGACCCAGTACTTC. Translating gives CASSQLIGLVQETQYF.